The clone carrying this T cell receptor beta chain was counted at least ten times. Its antigen remains unidentified. The sample belongs to a study of T cell repertoires in cytomegalovirus infection. Study-level background: Indications came from public TCR beta signatures; they pointed to CMV infection and to a matching HLA type. Notes on the study in general: Identification of carriers of CMV plus the relevant HLA was performed using cumulative public TCR beta family frequency. CMV-specific TCR beta clonotypes restricted by HLA-C dominated the ex vivo response.

The CDR3 consists of 16 residues. V was clipped by 2 bases and J by 2 bases, with 14 bases between them. CDR1 and CDR2 (germline): SGHDT, YYEEEE. A single record per CDR3 protein comes from TCRdb applying MiXCR to the reads. The repertoire holds 200,000 to 300,000 distinct CDR3 sequences, roughly an eighth seen once, with approximately 1.8% in the top ten. This clonotype was obtained from a human donor in good health (CMV status not recorded). Some clones in this sample may be carry-over from other donors' samples. Input material: PBMCs. V usage is TRBV5-6 and J usage is TRBJ1-5; D possibly corresponds to TRBD1 (5 bases). This CDR3 reads CASSFTGWEGNQPQHF. In DNA, the CDR3 is TGTGCCAGCAGCTTCACAGGTTGGGAGGGCAATCAGCCCCAGCATTTT.